This passage covers 29 T cell receptor beta chains from one sample sequenced in a study of T-cell reconstitution after alpha-beta-depleted transplantation in children (dated by TCRdb to the mid-2010s). General study outcomes and caveats: Over subsequent months, a decline in hyperexpanded clone frequencies was noted, and after one year, T-cell counts and TCRbeta diversity were mostly ascribed to newly produced T cells.

Their antigens remain unidentified. Library creation used PCR. These reads were obtained on an Illumina HiSeq 2500. TCR libraries were prepared with molecular barcoding, using unique molecular identifiers to normalize TCRbeta repertoire quantification. TCRdb passed the public sequencing reads through fastp at Q25 and MiXCR, retaining productive beta sequences. Each entry is one CDR3 protein sequence, shown with its most common DNA and genes. This sample gives some 300,000 distinct CDR3 sequences in total; just over 7.5% of them show up just once. The biggest ten clones account for about 9.1% of the sample. In light of the paper, this sample's treatment or condition label describes: allogeneic hematopoietic cell transplantation with graft depleted of TCRalphabeta T cells and CD19 B cells. The sequencing here drew on peripheral blood, taken 360 days after TCRalphabeta/CD19-depleted stem cell transplant. The receptors originated from a female patient aged 2-10 years who had a stem cell transplant for Fanconi anemia, so the T cells may come from the graft donor.

In its sample, this clonotype was seen many times. The rearrangement links TRBV5-6 to TRBJ2-3; no clear D. CDR1 is SGHDT, CDR2 YYEEEE, per germline. V was trimmed by 0 bases and J by 4 bases, leaving 9 bases between them. This CDR3 comprises 14 residues. The CDR3 nucleotides read TGTGCCAGCAGCTTGGGTCTAGTTGCAGATACGCAGTATTTT. It yields the protein CASSLGLVADTQYF.

This clonotype has ten or more counts. The chain joins TRBV12-3 or TRBV12-4 to TRBJ2-2; D ambiguous. The length of the CDR3 is 12 residues. V lost 5 bases and J 5 bases, leaving 6 bases between the germline ends. The CDR3 here is CASSLTTGELFF. The CDR3 region has the DNA TGTGCCAGCAGTCTAACAACCGGGGAGCTGTTTTTT.

This clonotype occurred many times. The chain recombines TRBV28 with TRBJ1-2; no firm D call. Germline V gene sequence: CDR1 MDHEN, CDR2 SYDVKM. The CDR3 extends over 12 amino acids. V dropped 7 bases and J dropped 2 bases, with 8 bases sitting between them. In nucleotides, the CDR3 is TGTGCCAGCAACGACGGGAACTATGGCTACACCTTC. It translates to CASNDGNYGYTF.

The table lists this clonotype with a few counts. J is TRBJ1-2 and V is TRBV11-2, with D possibly matching TRBD1 (5 bases). The germline CDR1 and CDR2 sequences are SGHAT and FQNNGV. V lost 5 bases, J lost 0 bases, and 19 bases lay in between. This CDR3 comprises 17 residues. DNA for the CDR3: TGTGCCAGCAGCCCGGCCCCCCGCAGGGTGGCTAACTATGGCTACACCTTC. It specifies CASSPAPRRVANYGYTF.

This clonotype was seen ten or more times. The chain joins TRBV28 to TRBJ1-2, with D unresolved. Germline loops: CDR1 MDHEN, CDR2 SYDVKM. The length of the CDR3 is 16 residues. Trimming removed 2 bases from V and 3 bases from J, with 16 bases in between. The CDR3 sequence: CASSLVPQGPHYGYTF. CDR3 nucleotide sequence: TGTGCCAGCAGTTTAGTTCCGCAAGGGCCTCACTATGGCTACACCTTC.

This clonotype occurred many times. The CDR3 is CASSPNRLLEKLFF. The CDR3 coding sequence is TGTGCCAGCAGCCCTAACAGGTTACTAGAAAAACTGTTTTTT. The rearrangement joins TRBV7-2 to TRBJ1-4; D may be TRBD1 (5 bases). V lost 5 bases and J 8 bases, leaving 15 bases between the germline ends. This CDR3 region has 14 residues. Germline V gives CDR1 SGHTA, CDR2 FQGNSA.

Ten or more counts support this clonotype. V and J are TRBV5-1 and TRBJ2-1; TRBD2 agrees at 14 bases. The J segment lost 7 bases and the V segment lost 4 bases, leaving 7 bases of the junction unmatched. The germline CDR1 and CDR2 sequences are SGHRS and YFSETQ. This CDR3 region has 16 residues. CDR3 nucleotides: TGCGCCAGCAGCCGAGGACTAGCGGGGGGATTGAATGAGCAGTTCTTC. It encodes CASSRGLAGGLNEQFF.

The chain is built from TRBV12-5 and TRBJ1-2; perhaps TRBD1 as D (5 bases). Trimming took 1 base from V and 8 from J, leaving 11 bases between them. The CDR3 spans 13 residues. Germline V lookup: CDR1 LGHNT, CDR2 FRNRAP. CDR3 region: CASGLGREGGYTF. CDR3 DNA: TGTGCTAGTGGTTTGGGCAGGGAAGGAGGCTACACCTTC.

This clonotype came up many times. The chain links TRBV7-9 to TRBJ1-2; D gene uncertain. V dropped 0 bases and J dropped 6 bases, with 5 bases sitting between them. CDR1 is SEHNR, CDR2 FQNEAQ, per germline (reference sequence). This CDR3 has 12 amino acids. CDR3 loop: CASSLAGDGYTF. DNA of the CDR3: TGTGCCAGCAGCTTAGCGGGAGATGGCTACACCTTC.

The table lists this clonotype with many counts. This chain joins TRBV5-5 and TRBJ2-7; D may be TRBD2 (6 bases). Germline V gives CDR1 SGHKS, CDR2 YYEKEE (reference sequence). V was cut by 2 bases and J by 5 bases, with 14 bases left in between. This CDR3 region has 14 residues. The CDR3: CASSLRLGGHEQYV. DNA of the CDR3: TGTGCCAGCAGCTTAAGACTGGGAGGTCACGAGCAGTACGTC.

At least ten counts were recorded for this clonotype. This chain connects TRBV4-2 to TRBJ2-5, with no clear D. CDR1 LGHNA and CDR2 YNFKEQ come from the germline V gene. This CDR3 has 13 amino acids. V was cut by 2 bases and J by 3 bases, with 7 bases left in between. DNA for the CDR3: TGTGCCAGCAGCCAATTCCCAAAAGAGACCCAGTACTTC. It encodes CASSQFPKETQYF.

This clonotype was observed at least ten times. The chain has TRBV14 and TRBJ2-1; perhaps D is TRBD1 or TRBD2 (5 bases each). The CDR3 consists of 17 residues. V was clipped by 4 bases and J by 10 bases, with 26 bases between them. CDR1 is SGHDN and CDR2 is FVKESK in the germline V gene. This chain's CDR3 is CASSPDPGLRLTPEQFF. The CDR3 DNA reads as TGTGCCAGCAGCCCAGACCCGGGGCTAAGACTTACTCCAGAGCAGTTCTTC.

This clonotype was picked up a small number of times. J is TRBJ2-7 and V is TRBV6-2 or TRBV6-3; 8 bases fit TRBD2. V shed 4 bases and J 0 bases; nucleotides not matched to a gene: 5. Germline assignment: CDR1 MNHEY and CDR2 SVGEGT. The CDR3 is made up of 15 amino acids. CDR3 sequence: CASSSLSGSSYEQYF. The CDR3 DNA reads TGTGCCAGCAGTTCCCTCAGCGGGAGCTCCTACGAGCAGTACTTC.

On this clonotype itself: This may be a read error, as it is one base from a much larger clone. The rearrangement joins TRBV4-2 to TRBJ2-2; 7 nucleotides line up with TRBD1. The ends lost 8 bases at V and 5 bases at J; junction bases unmatched: 14. The CDR3 extends over 16 amino acids. Germline V gives CDR1 LGHNA, CDR2 YNFKEQ. CDR3 nucleotide sequence: TGTGCCAGCGGCCCTGGGACAGCCTCCGGTACCGGGGAGCTGTTTTTT. This codes for CASGPGTASGTGELFF.

The chain links TRBV10-1 to TRBJ2-2; 9 nucleotides match TRBD1. Germline V gives CDR1 WNHNN, CDR2 SYGVQD (reference sequence). Trimming removed 6 bases from V and 1 base from J; junction bases left unmatched: 9. This CDR3 region has 17 residues. The DNA of the CDR3 is TGCGCCAGCAGCAGCTTCTCGGGACAGGGGAACACCGGGGAGCTGTTTTTT. As protein: CASSSFSGQGNTGELFF.

This clonotype was seen ten or more times. The genes are TRBV28 and TRBJ1-1, with D unresolved. There are 13 residues in the CDR3. The V and J ends lost 6 bases and 4 bases respectively, with 12 bases between them. From germline, CDR1 is MDHEN and CDR2 SYDVKM. CDR3 protein: CASSLGSSTEAFF. The CDR3 DNA reads as TGTGCCAGCAGCCTGGGCTCTTCCACTGAAGCTTTCTTT.

In nucleotides, the CDR3 is TGTGCCAGTCTCTCTGGGGGTGAAGCTTTCTTT. It is translated as CASLSGGEAFF. The chain joins TRBV19 to TRBJ1-1, with D perhaps matching TRBD1 (5 bases). The V gene lost 8 bases and the J gene lost 7 bases, with 11 bases spanning the gap. Germline values: CDR1 LNHDA, CDR2 SQIVND (reference sequence). The CDR3 has 11 residues. The variable domain in full, with the rest retrieved from reference TRBV19 and TRBJ1-1, is DGGITQSPKYLFRKEGQNVTLSCEQNLNHDAMYWYRQDPGQGLRLIYYSQIVNDFQKGDIAEGYSVSREKKESFPLTVTSAQKNPTAFYLCASLSGGEAFFGQGTRLTVV.

There are many counts of this clonotype. The V call is TRBV28, the J call TRBJ2-7; 7 bases line up with TRBD2. This CDR3 comprises 13 residues. V gave up 6 bases and J gave up 7 bases; unmatched junction bases: 9. Germline V gene sequence: CDR1 MDHEN, CDR2 SYDVKM. The CDR3 bases are TGTGCCAGCAGCTCCCCTGGGCGGGGGGAGCAGTACGTC. Amino acids: CASSSPGRGEQYV.

This clonotype was found many times. The chain couples TRBV5-1 to TRBJ2-5; D not resolved. The germline V gene has CDR1 SGHRS and CDR2 YFSETQ. The length of the CDR3 is 12 residues. Trimming took off 1 base at V and 5 bases at J, with 6 bases between the two ends. The CDR3 DNA is TGCGCCAGCAGCTTGACCGTGGAGACCCAGTACTTC. This sequence encodes CASSLTVETQYF.

Details on this clonotype: A clone one base away is much larger, so this may be a read error. The conserved closing phenylalanine or tryptophan is absent in this CDR3, likely reflecting a read error. This chain uses TRBV9 with TRBJ2-1, with 7 bases matching TRBD1. The V gene's germline CDR1 is SGDLS and CDR2 YYNGEE. This CDR3 comprises 13 residues. V lost 7 bases to trimming and J lost 5 bases; unmatched junction nucleotides: 6. The CDR3 region has the DNA TGTGCCAGCGAAAACAGGGGTAACAATGAGCAGTTCGTC. This gives the protein CASENRGNNEQFV.

This clonotype has just a few counts. The chain uses TRBV7-3 and TRBJ2-1; the match to TRBD2 covers 9 bases. Unmatched junction bases numbered 14, after V lost 4 bases and J lost 7 bases. This CDR3 contains 17 residues. CDR1 and CDR2 from the germline V gene are SGHTA and FQGTGA. As DNA, the CDR3 is TGTGCCAGCAGCTCCTACGGCTTGGCGGGAGGGTTGAATGAGCAGTTCTTC. This gives the protein CASSSYGLAGGLNEQFF.

This clonotype has only a few counts. V and J are TRBV7-8 and TRBJ1-1; 8 bases are a match to TRBD1. The CDR3 is 15 amino acids. Germline-derived CDR1 and CDR2 are SGHVS and FQNEAQ. V lost 7 bases and J lost 4; bases outside the gene matches: 11. The chain's CDR3 is CASTNRRGLATEAFF. The CDR3 bases are TGTGCCAGCACCAACCGCAGGGGGCTGGCCACTGAAGCTTTCTTT.

The chain joins TRBV15 to TRBJ2-2; 9 bases are shared with TRBD1. This CDR3 comprises 15 residues. Looked up from germline, CDR1 is LNHNV and CDR2 is YYDKDF (reference sequence). V was pared by 3 bases and J by 7 bases, with 6 bases of the junction left unmatched. The CDR3 DNA follows: TGTGCCACCAGCAGCCAAGGGACAGGGTACGGGGAGCTGTTTTTT. It codes for CATSSQGTGYGELFF.

The chain links TRBV9 to TRBJ2-2, with a weak D call TRBD2 (6 bases). Per germline, CDR1 SGDLS and CDR2 YYNGEE. The V end lost 6 bases, the J end lost 0 bases, and 21 bases lay between the germline ends. The CDR3 is 18 residues long. The CDR3 region has the DNA TGTGCCAGCACCTTTATTCTAGCGCCACACTCGAACACCGGGGAGCTGTTTTTT. Translated, it gives CASTFILAPHSNTGELFF.

This clonotype was recorded many times. This chain links TRBV7-6 with TRBJ2-1; 11 bases map to TRBD2. Germline V gene lookup returns CDR1 SGHVS and CDR2 FNYEAQ. The CDR3 totals 15 residues. The trim removed 5 bases at V and 5 bases at J, leaving 5 bases unmatched. The CDR3 loop is CASSPGTSGHNEQFF. Here the CDR3 DNA reads TGTGCCAGCAGCCCCGGGACTAGCGGACACAATGAGCAGTTCTTC. Full variable domain (missing parts from reference TRBV7-6 and TRBJ2-1): GAGVSQSPRYKVTKRGQDVALRCDPISGHVSLYWYRQALGQGPEFLTYFNYEAQQDKSGLPNDRFSAERPEGSISTLTIQRTEQRDSAMYRCASSPGTSGHNEQFFGPGTRLTVL.

The CDR3 loop is CASSRLVVGAREKLFF. The CDR3, as DNA: TGTGCCAGCAGTCGGTTGGTCGTTGGAGCGCGAGAAAAACTGTTTTTT. This rearrangement joins TRBV28 to TRBJ1-4; D unresolved. CDR1 and CDR2 from the germline V gene are MDHEN and SYDVKM. The CDR3 length is 16 residues. V lost 5 bases, J lost 8 bases, and 21 bases lay in between.

This clonotype was counted only a few times. The rearrangement joins TRBV6-5 to TRBJ1-2; D gene unclear. This CDR3 is built from 15 residues. Trimming stripped 4 bases from V and 4 bases from J, with 16 bases between. Germline CDR1 MNHEY, CDR2 SVGAGI. CDR3 nucleotides: TGTGCCAGCAGTTGGGGAGGTGGAGGGAGCTATGGCTACACCTTC. It codes for CASSWGGGGSYGYTF.

This clonotype was found many times. The rearrangement joins TRBV28 to TRBJ2-7, with 12 bases matching TRBD2. The CDR3 is 17 amino acids. V trimming: 2 bases; J trimming: 9 bases; junction bases outside the gene matches: 14. Germline V lookup: CDR1 MDHEN, CDR2 SYDVKM. This CDR3 reads CASSLPPLAGGPSPQYF. The CDR3 DNA sequence: TGTGCCAGCAGTTTACCCCCTCTAGCGGGAGGGCCCTCTCCGCAGTACTTC.

The genes are TRBV28 and TRBJ2-3, with D possibly being TRBD1 (6 bases). Between the trimmed V and J ends, which lost 4 bases and 4 bases, there was a span of 21 bases. Germline V gene data show CDR1 as MDHEN and CDR2 as SYDVKM. The CDR3 has 17 amino acids. The CDR3 sequence: CASSSHRVATHADTQYF. The CDR3 DNA reads as TGTGCCAGCAGTTCCCACAGGGTTGCCACACACGCAGATACGCAGTATTTT.